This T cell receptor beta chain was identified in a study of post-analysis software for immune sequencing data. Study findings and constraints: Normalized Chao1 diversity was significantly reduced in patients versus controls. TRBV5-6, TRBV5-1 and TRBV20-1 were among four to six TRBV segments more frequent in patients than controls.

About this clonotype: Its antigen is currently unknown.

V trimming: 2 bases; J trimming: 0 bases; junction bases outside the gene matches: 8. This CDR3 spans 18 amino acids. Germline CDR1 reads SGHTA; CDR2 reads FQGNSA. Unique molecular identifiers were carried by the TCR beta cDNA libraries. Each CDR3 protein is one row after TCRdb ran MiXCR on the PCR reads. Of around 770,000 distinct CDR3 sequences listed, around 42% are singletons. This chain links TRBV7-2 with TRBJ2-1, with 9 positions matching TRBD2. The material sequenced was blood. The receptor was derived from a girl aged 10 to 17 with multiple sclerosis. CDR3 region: CASSLRWAGGASYNEQFF. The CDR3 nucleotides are TGTGCCAGCAGCTTAAGGTGGGCGGGAGGGGCCTCCTACAATGAGCAGTTCTTC.